The TCR beta chain under discussion was sequenced for a study of blood T cell repertoires in COVID-19. TCRdb keeps only in-frame clones here, not all; method: immunoSEQ multiplex PCR. This sample has more than 85,000 clones, with around nine tenths found just once. Seattle's enrolled individuals joined amid active infection and were then monitored longitudinally. The germline V and J ends were trimmed by 4 bases and 7 bases, with 14 bases remaining between them. This CDR3 spans 14 amino acids. Looked up from germline, CDR1 is SGHDT and CDR2 is YYEEEE. Sequenced: peripheral blood. The receptor's source is a human donor with COVID-19, enrolled during active disease. The donor label of this sample is uncertain. V usage is TRBV5-6 and J usage is TRBJ1-4, with D unclear. In DNA form, the CDR3 reads TGTGCCAGCAGCCCGTTCGGGGAGGGTGAAAAACTGTTTTTT. It specifies CASSPFGEGEKLFF.